This section outlines one T cell receptor beta chain sequence together with its context. Germline V lookup: CDR1 MNHEY, CDR2 SMNVEV (reference sequence). V shed 6 bases and J 2 bases; nucleotides not matched to a gene: 7. CDR3 length: 15 amino acids. The authors loaded roughly 200 ng DNA, around 32,000 T cell genomes, into sorted-subset replicate PCRs. The assay was immunoSEQ multiplex PCR, and TCRdb's table has in-frame clones only and misses some. The table shows some 1.5 million clones, with 95% to 99% occurring only once. The data were obtained in a study of shared clonotypes between healthy human individuals.

The TCR comes from a man younger than 45 in good health. The sequenced material came from naive CD4+ T cells sorted from blood. Subset of the sample: CD45RA+ positively selected. This sequence joins TRBV27 and TRBJ2-7, with 10 bases identical to TRBD1. The CDR3 DNA is TGTGCCAGCAGGCTTGACAGGGGGCAGACCTACGAGCAGTACTTC. This encodes CASRLDRGQTYEQYF.